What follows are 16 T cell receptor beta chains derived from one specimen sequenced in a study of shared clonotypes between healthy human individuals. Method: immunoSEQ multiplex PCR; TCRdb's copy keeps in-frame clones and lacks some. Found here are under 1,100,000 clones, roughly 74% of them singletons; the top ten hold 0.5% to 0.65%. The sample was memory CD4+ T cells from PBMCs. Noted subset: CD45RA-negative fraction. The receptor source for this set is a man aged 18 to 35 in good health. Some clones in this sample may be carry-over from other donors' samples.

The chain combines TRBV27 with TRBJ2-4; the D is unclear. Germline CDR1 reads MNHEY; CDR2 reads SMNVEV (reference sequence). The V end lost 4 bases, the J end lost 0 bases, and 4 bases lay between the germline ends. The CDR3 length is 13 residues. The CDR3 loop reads CASSSAAKNIQYF. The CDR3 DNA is TGTGCCAGCAGTTCCGCAGCCAAAAACATTCAGTACTTC.

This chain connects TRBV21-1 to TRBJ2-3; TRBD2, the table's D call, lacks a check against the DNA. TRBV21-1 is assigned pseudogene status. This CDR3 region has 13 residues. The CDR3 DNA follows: TGTGCCAGCAGCAAACATCGAGCGGGAGCGCAGTATTTT. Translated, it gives CASSKHRAGAQYF.

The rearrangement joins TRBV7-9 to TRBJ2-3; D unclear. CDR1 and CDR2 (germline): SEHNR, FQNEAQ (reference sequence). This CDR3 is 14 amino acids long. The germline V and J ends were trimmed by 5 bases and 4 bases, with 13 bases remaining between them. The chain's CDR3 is CASSPLFGADTQYF. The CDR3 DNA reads TGTGCCAGCAGCCCGCTCTTTGGGGCAGATACGCAGTATTTT.

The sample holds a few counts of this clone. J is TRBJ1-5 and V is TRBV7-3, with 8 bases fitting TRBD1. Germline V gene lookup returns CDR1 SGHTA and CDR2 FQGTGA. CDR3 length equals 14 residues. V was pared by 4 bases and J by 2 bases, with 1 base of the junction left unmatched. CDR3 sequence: CASSWGQGNQPQHF. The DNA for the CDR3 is TGTGCCAGCAGCTGGGGACAGGGCAATCAGCCCCAGCATTTT.

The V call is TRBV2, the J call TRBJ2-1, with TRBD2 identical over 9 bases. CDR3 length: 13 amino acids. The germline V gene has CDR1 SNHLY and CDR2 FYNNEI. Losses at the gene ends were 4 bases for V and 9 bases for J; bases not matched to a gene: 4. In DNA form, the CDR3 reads TGTGCCAGCAGTGGGGAGCGGGAGGCTGAGCAGTTCTTC. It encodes CASSGEREAEQFF.

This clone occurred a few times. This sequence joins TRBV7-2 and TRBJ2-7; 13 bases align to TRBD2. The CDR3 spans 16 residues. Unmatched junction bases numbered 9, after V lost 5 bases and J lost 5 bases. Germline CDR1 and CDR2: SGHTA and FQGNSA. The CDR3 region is CASSPPGLAGTDEQYF. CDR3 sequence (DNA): TGTGCCAGCAGCCCGCCGGGACTAGCGGGAACAGACGAGCAGTACTTC.

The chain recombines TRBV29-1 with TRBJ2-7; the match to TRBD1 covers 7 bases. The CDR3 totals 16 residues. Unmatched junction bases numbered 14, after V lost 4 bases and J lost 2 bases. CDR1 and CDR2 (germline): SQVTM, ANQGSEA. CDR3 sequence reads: CSVVGQLRRRTYEQYF. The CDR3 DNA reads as TGCAGCGTTGTGGGACAGTTGAGGCGCCGAACCTACGAGCAGTACTTC.

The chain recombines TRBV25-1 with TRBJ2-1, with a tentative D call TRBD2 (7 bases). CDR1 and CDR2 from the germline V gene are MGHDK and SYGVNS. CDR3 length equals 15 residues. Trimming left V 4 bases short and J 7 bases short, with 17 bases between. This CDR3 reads CASSGGRGAINEQFF. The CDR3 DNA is TGTGCCAGCAGTGGTGGGAGGGGGGCGATAAATGAGCAGTTCTTC.

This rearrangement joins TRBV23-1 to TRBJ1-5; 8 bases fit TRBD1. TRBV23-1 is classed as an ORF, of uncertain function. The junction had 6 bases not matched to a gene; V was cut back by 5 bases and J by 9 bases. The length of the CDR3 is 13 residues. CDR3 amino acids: CASSCRGRAPQHF. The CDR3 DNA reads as TGCGCCAGCAGTTGCAGGGGGCGAGCGCCCCAGCATTTT.

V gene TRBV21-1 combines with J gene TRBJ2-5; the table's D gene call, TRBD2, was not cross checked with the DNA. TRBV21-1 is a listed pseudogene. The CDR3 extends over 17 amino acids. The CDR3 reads CASSEGAGETFQETQYF. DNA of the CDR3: TGTGCCAGCAGCGAAGGGGCGGGAGAGACTTTCCAAGAGACCCAGTACTTC.

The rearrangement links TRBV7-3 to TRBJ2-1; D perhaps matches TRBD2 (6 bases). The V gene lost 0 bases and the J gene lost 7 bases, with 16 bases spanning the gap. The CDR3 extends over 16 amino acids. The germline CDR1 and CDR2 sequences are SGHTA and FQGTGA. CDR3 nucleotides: TGTGCCAGCAGCTTAACGATGGTGGTAGGGAGGAATGAGCAGTTCTTC. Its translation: CASSLTMVVGRNEQFF. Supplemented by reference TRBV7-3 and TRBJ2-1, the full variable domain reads GAGVSQTPSNKVTEKGKYVELRCDPISGHTALYWYRQSLGQGPEFLIYFQGTGAADDSGLPNDRFFAVRPEGSVSTLKIQRTERGDSAVYLCASSLTMVVGRNEQFFGPGTRLTVL.

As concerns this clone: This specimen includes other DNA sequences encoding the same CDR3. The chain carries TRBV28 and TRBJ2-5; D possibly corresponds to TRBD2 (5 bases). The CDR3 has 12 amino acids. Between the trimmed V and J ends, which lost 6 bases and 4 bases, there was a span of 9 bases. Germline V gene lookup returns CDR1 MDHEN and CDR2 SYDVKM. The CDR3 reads CASSSAAETQYF. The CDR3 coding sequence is TGTGCCAGCAGCTCAGCGGCAGAGACCCAGTACTTC.

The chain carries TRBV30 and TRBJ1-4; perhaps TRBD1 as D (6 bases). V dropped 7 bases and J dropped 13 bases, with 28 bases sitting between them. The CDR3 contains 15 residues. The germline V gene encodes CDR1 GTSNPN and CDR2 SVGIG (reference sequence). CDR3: CASTIPGAVIPLLFF. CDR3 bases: TGTGCCTCTACAATCCCGGGGGCCGTCATTCCGCTACTGTTTTTT.

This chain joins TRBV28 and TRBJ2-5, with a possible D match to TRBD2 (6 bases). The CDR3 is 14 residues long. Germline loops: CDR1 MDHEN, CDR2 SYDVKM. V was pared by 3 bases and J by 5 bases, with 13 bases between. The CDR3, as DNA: TGTGCCAGCAGTTTGGAAGTTGGAGGGGAGACCCAGTACTTC. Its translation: CASSLEVGGETQYF. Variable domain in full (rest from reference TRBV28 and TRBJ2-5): DVKVTQSSRYLVKRTGEKVFLECVQDMDHENMFWYRQDPGLGLRLIYFSYDVKMKEKGDIPEGYSVSREKKERFSLILESASTNQTSMYLCASSLEVGGETQYFGPGTRLLVL.

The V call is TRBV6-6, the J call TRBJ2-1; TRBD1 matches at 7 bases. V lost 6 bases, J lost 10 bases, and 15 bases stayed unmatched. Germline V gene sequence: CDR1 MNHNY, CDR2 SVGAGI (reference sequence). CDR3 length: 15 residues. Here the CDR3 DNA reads TGTGCCAGCAGCAAGGACAGGCCCCCTGTTGGAGAGCAGTTCTTC. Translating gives CASSKDRPPVGEQFF.

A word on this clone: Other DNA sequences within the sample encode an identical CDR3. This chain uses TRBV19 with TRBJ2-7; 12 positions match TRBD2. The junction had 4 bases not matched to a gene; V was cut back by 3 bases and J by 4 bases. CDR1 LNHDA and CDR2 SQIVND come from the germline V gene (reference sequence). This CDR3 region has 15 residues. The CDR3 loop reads CASSIGLAGGYEQYF. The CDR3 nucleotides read TGTGCCAGTAGTATCGGGCTAGCGGGAGGGTACGAGCAGTACTTC.